These T cell receptor beta chains were read from a single sample in a study of siplizumab effects on memory and regulatory T cells. Method: immunoSEQ multiplex PCR; TCRdb's copy keeps in-frame clones and lacks some. The data show about 110,000 clones, around 90% seen once. Sequences were obtained from CD4+ T cells sorted from blood. The source of these receptors is a human donor in good health. Each CDR3 is given with its conserved first and last residue. Clone size is shown for a subset of rows, as once, few, many or a class of expanded clone.

j_call clone_size cdr3_length v_call cdr3_aa
TRBJ2-1 NA 16 TRBV10-2 CASSLTLTPNRGEQFF
TRBJ1-5 NA 12 TRBV27 CASSFLGQPQHF
TRBJ2-5 NA 16 TRBV5-1 CASSLGPSAGQETQYF
TRBJ1-4 once 15 TRBV5-1 CASSLGEAPNEKLFF
TRBJ2-7 NA 15 TRBV5-1 CASSEAGGVTYEQYF
TRBJ2-1 NA 15 TRBV5-1 CASSSGDGTYNEQFF
TRBJ1-5 NA 14 TRBV7-2 CASTYRHGNQPQHF
TRBJ1-5 NA 14 TRBV10-1 CASQDRGRGQPQHF
TRBJ2-5 NA 14 TRBV5-1 CASSLGRTQETQYF
TRBJ1-2 NA 13 TRBV5-1 CASSLASGEGYTF
TRBJ1-2 once 13 TRBV6-1 CASRPGTAGGYTF
TRBJ1-2 NA 13 TRBV10-3 CAISPRTVYGYTF
TRBJ2-3 NA 15 TRBV19 CASTLRVTRPDTQYF
TRBJ2-1 NA 13 TRBV10-2 CASSEWGLDEQFF
TRBJ2-1 NA 15 TRBV5-1 CASSSQPGSYNEQFF
TRBJ1-2 NA 14 TRBV2 CASSPDGTLYGYTF
TRBJ2-3 NA 16 TRBV7-2 CASSPIAGGVTDTQYF
TRBJ1-1 NA 14 TRBV7-9 CASIPDRANTEAFF
TRBJ1-1 NA 14 TRBV6-5 CASSYVGGGTEAFF
TRBJ1-2 NA 16 TRBV19 CASSKRTGSANYGYTF
TRBJ2-3 once 14 TRBV6-5 CASSYQRRDGTQYF
TRBJ2-3 NA 15 TRBV7-2 CASSSSGLRADTQYF
TRBJ1-6 NA 15 TRBV11-3 CASSLSYNRNSPLHF
TRBJ1-2 NA 14 TRBV6-1 CASRGDRRLGGYTF
TRBJ2-5 NA 16 TRBV18 CASSPSAVGVGETQYF
TRBJ1-6 NA 14 TRBV7-2 CASSFEPGQPTLHF
TRBJ1-3 NA 16 TRBV5-6 CASSLRDGGSGNTIYF
TRBJ2-7 NA 15 TRBV7-9 CASSPRGSGSSEQYF